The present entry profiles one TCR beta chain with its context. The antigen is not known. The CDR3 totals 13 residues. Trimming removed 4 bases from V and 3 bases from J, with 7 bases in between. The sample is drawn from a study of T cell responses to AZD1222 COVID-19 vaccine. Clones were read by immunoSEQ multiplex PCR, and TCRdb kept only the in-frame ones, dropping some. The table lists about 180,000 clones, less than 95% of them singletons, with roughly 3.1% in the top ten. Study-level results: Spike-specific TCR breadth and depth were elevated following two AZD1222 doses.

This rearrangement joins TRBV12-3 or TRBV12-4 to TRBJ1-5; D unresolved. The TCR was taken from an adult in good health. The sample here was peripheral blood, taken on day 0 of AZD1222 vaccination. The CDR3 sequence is CASSWTANQPQHF. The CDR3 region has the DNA TGTGCCAGCAGTTGGACTGCCAATCAGCCCCAGCATTTT.